The 15 T cell receptor beta chains below come from one sample, sequenced in a study of CD8+ T cells in alopecia areata. Following extraction, RNA underwent reverse transcription to cDNA, which served as the sequencing template. Profiling relied on immunoSEQ multiplex PCR, and the TCRdb table lists in-frame clones only, not all of them. Among 200,000 or so clones listed, around 62% were seen once. The source material was CD4+ T cells sorted from blood, sampled at week 0. The receptor source for this set is a human donor with alopecia areata.

The chain has TRBV6-5 and TRBJ2-3; D is undetermined. This CDR3 spans 13 amino acids. Germline loops: CDR1 MNHEY, CDR2 SVGAGI. The germline V and J ends were trimmed by 6 bases and 2 bases, with 9 bases remaining between them. For the CDR3, the DNA is TGTGCCAGCAGAACCCCCCTCACAGATACGCAGTATTTT. Encoded protein: CASRTPLTDTQYF.

V usage is TRBV4-2 and J usage is TRBJ2-7, with TRBD2 matching over 9 bases. Trimming cost V 0 bases and J 4 bases; bases outside gene matches: 7. The CDR3 length is 16 residues. From germline, CDR1 is LGHNA and CDR2 YNFKEQ. The DNA of the CDR3 is TGTGCCAGCAGCCAAGATTGGATAGCGGGAGCTTACGAGCAGTACTTC. Translation: CASSQDWIAGAYEQYF.

The V and J genes are TRBV19 and TRBJ2-1; D not resolved. The CDR3 extends over 13 amino acids. With 7 bases removed from V and 1 base from J, the gap between germline ends came to 8 bases. The germline CDR1 and CDR2 sequences are LNHDA and SQIVND (reference sequence). DNA for the CDR3: TGTGCCAGTAAAGATTTTTCCTACAATGAGCAGTTCTTC. It specifies CASKDFSYNEQFF.

The V and J genes are TRBV6-5 and TRBJ1-2; 12 bases are shared with TRBD1. Germline values: CDR1 MNHEY, CDR2 SVGAGI. Unmatched junction bases numbered 3, after V lost 2 bases and J lost 2 bases. This CDR3 has 16 amino acids. The CDR3 nucleotides read TGTGCCAGCAGTTACGCCGGGACAGGGGGCAACTATGGCTACACCTTC. Amino acid sequence: CASSYAGTGGNYGYTF.

This chain links TRBV2 with TRBJ2-7; D perhaps matches TRBD1 (6 bases). Germline V gene data show CDR1 as SNHLY and CDR2 as FYNNEI. Between the trimmed V and J ends, which lost 7 bases and 3 bases, there was a span of 16 bases. This CDR3 has 14 amino acids. CDR3 loop: CASKDGQYNYEQYF. CDR3 coding DNA: TGTGCCAGCAAAGATGGACAGTACAACTACGAGCAGTACTTC.

The chain employs TRBV6-5 and TRBJ1-2; D is unresolved. Germline V lookup: CDR1 MNHEY, CDR2 SVGAGI. The CDR3 totals 13 residues. V was clipped by 8 bases and J by 0 bases, with 10 bases between them. CDR3 nucleotides: TGTGCCAGCTCGACCTCAGCTAACTATGGCTACACCTTC. As protein: CASSTSANYGYTF.

The V and J genes are TRBV9 and TRBJ2-7; 8 bases are shared with TRBD1. The germline V gene encodes CDR1 SGDLS and CDR2 YYNGEE. The V segment lost 4 bases and the J segment 2 bases; nucleotides outside the gene matches: 5. The CDR3 sequence is 14 residues long. The CDR3 sequence is CASSPGTGPYEQYF. CDR3 coding DNA: TGTGCCAGCAGCCCGGGGACAGGACCCTACGAGCAGTACTTC. The full variable domain, completed using reference TRBV9 and TRBJ2-7, is DSGVTQTPKHLITATGQRVTLRCSPRSGDLSVYWYQQSLDQGLQFLIQYYNGEERAKGNILERFSAQQFPDLHSELNLSSLELGDSALYFCASSPGTGPYEQYFGPGTRLTVT.

As concerns this clone: Other DNA sequences in this sample translate to the same CDR3. The chain has TRBV18 and TRBJ1-1; D perhaps matches TRBD1 (5 bases). The CDR3 covers 13 residues. CDR1 KGHSH and CDR2 LQKENI come from the germline V gene. Trimming removed 3 bases from V and 1 base from J, with 6 bases in between. Here the CDR3 reads CASSPGQNTEAFF. In nucleotides, the CDR3 is TGTGCCAGCTCACCGGGGCAGAACACTGAAGCTTTCTTT.

The chain employs TRBV6-5 and TRBJ2-3, with no clear D. The germline V gene has CDR1 MNHEY and CDR2 SVGAGI. V was trimmed by 6 bases and J by 0 bases, leaving 10 bases between them. The CDR3 totals 14 residues. CDR3 residues: CASRALSSTDTQYF. As DNA, the CDR3 is TGTGCCAGCAGAGCCCTATCTAGCACAGATACGCAGTATTTT.

The CDR3 region is CASSPGRDTIAFF. The CDR3 nucleotides are TGTGCCAGCAGCCCCGGGCGGGATACGATTGCTTTCTTT. The V and J genes are TRBV7-9 and TRBJ1-1; D remains unclear. Germline values: CDR1 SEHNR, CDR2 FQNEAQ (reference sequence). The germline V and J ends were trimmed by 5 bases and 11 bases, with 18 bases remaining between them. The CDR3 consists of 13 residues. Variable domain in full (rest from reference TRBV7-9 and TRBJ1-1): DTGVSQNPRHKITKRGQNVTFRCDPISEHNRLYWYRQTLGQGPEFLTYFQNEAQLEKSRLLSDRFSAERPKGSFSTLEIQRTEQGDSAMYLCASSPGRDTIAFFGQGTRLTVV.

The chain carries TRBV30 and TRBJ2-3; a weak D match, TRBD2 (5 bases). The CDR3 runs to 14 residues. The germline gives CDR1 GTSNPN, CDR2 SVGIG (reference sequence). V shed 3 bases and J shed 4 bases, with 14 bases lying between them. CDR3 amino acids: CAWRDLAKSDTQYF. CDR3 in DNA: TGTGCCTGGAGGGACTTAGCCAAATCAGATACGCAGTATTTT.

This clone was counted once. This chain uses TRBV14 with TRBJ1-2; 7 bases align to TRBD1. CDR1 SGHDN and CDR2 FVKESK come from the germline V gene. After removal of 6 bases from V and 2 bases from J, the junction contained 6 bases not matched to a gene. The CDR3 is 14 residues long. As DNA, the CDR3 is TGTGCCAGCAGGGGCACGACAGGGAACTATGGCTACACCTTC. Translated, it gives CASRGTTGNYGYTF.

The sample holds a few counts of this clone. The chain links TRBV27 to TRBJ2-7; TRBD2 is a possible D gene (6 bases). V lost 3 bases to trimming and J lost 0 bases, with 9 bases between them. The germline CDR1 and CDR2 sequences are MNHEY and SMNVEV (reference sequence). This CDR3 is 14 amino acids long. The CDR3 here is CASSLAGSSYEQYF. CDR3 in DNA: TGTGCCAGCAGTTTGGCGGGAAGCTCCTACGAGCAGTACTTC.

V is TRBV5-1 and J is TRBJ2-7; 9 nucleotides align to TRBD2. In germline, CDR1 is SGHRS, CDR2 YFSETQ. With V trimmed by 5 bases and J by 2 bases, 5 bases remained unmatched. The CDR3 totals 14 residues. CDR3 DNA sequence: TGCGCCAGCAGTGAGGGACTAGCTCCCTACGAGCAGTACTTC. Amino acids: CASSEGLAPYEQYF.

Of note for this clone: This sample includes further DNA sequences coding for the same CDR3. CDR3 region: CASSPDRGTDTQYF. The CDR3 DNA follows: TGCGCCAGCAGCCCGGACCGGGGCACAGATACGCAGTATTTT. This rearrangement joins TRBV5-1 to TRBJ2-3; D is unresolved. Trimming removed 4 bases from V and 1 base from J, with 10 bases in between. This CDR3 is 14 amino acids long. Germline V gives CDR1 SGHRS, CDR2 YFSETQ.